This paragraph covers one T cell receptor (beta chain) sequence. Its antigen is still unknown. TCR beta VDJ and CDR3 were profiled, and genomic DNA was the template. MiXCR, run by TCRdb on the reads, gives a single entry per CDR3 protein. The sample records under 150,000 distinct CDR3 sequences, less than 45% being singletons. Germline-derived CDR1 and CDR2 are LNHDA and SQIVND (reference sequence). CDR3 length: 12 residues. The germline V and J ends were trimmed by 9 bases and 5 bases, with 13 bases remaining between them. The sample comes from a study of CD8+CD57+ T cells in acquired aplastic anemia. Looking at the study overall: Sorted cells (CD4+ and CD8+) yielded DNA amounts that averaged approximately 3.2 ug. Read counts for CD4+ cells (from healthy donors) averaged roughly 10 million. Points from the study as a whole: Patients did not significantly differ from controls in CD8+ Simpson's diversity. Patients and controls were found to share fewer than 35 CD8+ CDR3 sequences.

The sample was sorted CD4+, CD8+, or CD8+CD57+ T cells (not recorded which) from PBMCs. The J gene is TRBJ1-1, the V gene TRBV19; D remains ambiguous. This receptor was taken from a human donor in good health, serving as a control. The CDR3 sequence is CASNIQGTEAFF. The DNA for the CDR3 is TGTGCCAGCAATATCCAAGGGACTGAAGCTTTCTTT.